The clone carrying this TCR beta chain appeared once. The data derive from a study of T cell responses to AZD1222 COVID-19 vaccine. V lost 4 bases and J 12 bases, leaving 3 bases between the germline ends. The CDR3 contains 8 residues. Germline-derived CDR1 and CDR2 are SQVTM and ANQGSEA. Sequenced by immunoSEQ multiplex PCR; TCRdb stores in-frame clones only, minus some. The sample lists 130,000 to 150,000 clones, around 90% occurring once. The sample was peripheral blood, taken on day 0 of AZD1222 vaccination. The chain links TRBV29-1 to TRBJ1-4; D gene unclear. This clonotype originated in an adult in good health. The CDR3: CSVGELFF. CDR3 DNA: TGCAGCGTTGGGGAACTGTTTTTT.